The next 5 T cell receptor beta chains were all read from a single sample in a study of cytotoxic CD8 clonotypes in ibrutinib-treated CLL. Here immunoSEQ multiplex PCR was the method, and the copy in TCRdb shows in-frame clones only, minus some. The data hold about 120,000 clones, with approximately 58% observed a single time. The sequencing used PBMCs, collected after 24 months of ibrutinib treatment. The receptors stem from a human donor with chronic lymphocytic leukemia.

The chain uses TRBV18 and TRBJ1-2; 7 bases map to TRBD1. The V and J ends lost 6 bases and 6 bases, in that order; junction bases with no gene match: 10. Per germline, CDR1 KGHSH and CDR2 LQKENI. The CDR3 contains 14 residues. Here the CDR3 reads CASSSQGGRDGYTF. Here the CDR3 DNA reads TGTGCCAGCTCTTCCCAGGGGGGAAGGGATGGCTACACCTTC.

This clone was seen only a few times. The chain joins TRBV5-1 to TRBJ2-2; possibly TRBD1 for D (5 bases). The CDR3 is made up of 16 amino acids. CDR1 and CDR2 from the germline V gene are SGHRS and YFSETQ. Deletions cut 0 bases from V and 0 bases from J, with 9 bases between. As DNA, the CDR3 is TGCGCCAGCAGCTTGGAGGACACCACGAACACCGGGGAGCTGTTTTTT. Translated, it gives CASSLEDTTNTGELFF.

The chain combines TRBV10-3 with TRBJ2-5; D perhaps matches TRBD1 (6 bases). The CDR3 sequence is 13 residues long. Germline V gene data show CDR1 as ENHRY and CDR2 as SYGVKD. V lost 2 bases and J lost 4, with 8 bases in between. The CDR3, as DNA: TGTGCCATCAGTGAGGGACAGACAGAGACCCAGTACTTC. Translating it yields CAISEGQTETQYF.

The gene calls are TRBV6-6 and TRBJ2-5; TRBD1 might be the D (7 bases). V lost 2 bases to trimming and J lost 3 bases, with 13 bases between them. Germline V lookup: CDR1 MNHNY, CDR2 SVGAGI (reference sequence). CDR3 size: 15 residues. The CDR3 coding sequence is TGTGCCAGCAGTTACCAGGGGGGTAGCAAAGAGACCCAGTACTTC. This gives the protein CASSYQGGSKETQYF.

This clone has more than one count but fewer than ten. The CDR3 coding sequence is TGTGCCAGCAATTCGGAACAGGGAATTGAAAAACTGTTTTTT. Protein product: CASNSEQGIEKLFF. The V call is TRBV2, the J call TRBJ1-4, with D perhaps matching TRBD1 (6 bases). V lost 7 bases and J lost 7, with 16 bases in between. Per germline, CDR1 SNHLY and CDR2 FYNNEI. The CDR3 is made up of 14 amino acids.